The 17 T cell receptor beta chains given below trace back to one sample, sequenced in a study of shared clonotypes between healthy human individuals. Sequenced by immunoSEQ multiplex PCR; TCRdb stores in-frame clones only, minus some. This table holds some 240,000 clones, 65% found once. Sequencing was done on a sample of memory CD4+ T cells sorted from blood. Described subset: CD45RA-negative fraction. The receptors stem from a man aged 30-40 years in good health.

This sequence joins TRBV5-1 and TRBJ2-5; 11 nucleotides align to TRBD2. This CDR3 has 17 residues. Trimming took 5 bases from V and 1 from J; bases not matched to a gene: 10. Germline assignment: CDR1 SGHRS and CDR2 YFSETQ. The CDR3 region is CASRGTSGRDRQETQYF. CDR3 DNA sequence: TGCGCCAGCAGAGGTACTAGCGGGAGAGATCGCCAAGAGACCCAGTACTTC.

This chain connects TRBV5-1 to TRBJ2-7; 14 bases map to TRBD2. CDR1 is SGHRS and CDR2 is YFSETQ in the germline V gene. V trimming: 4 bases; J trimming: 2 bases; junction bases outside the gene matches: 2. The CDR3 runs to 15 residues. The chain's CDR3 is CASSTGLAGAYEQYF. CDR3 in DNA: TGCGCCAGCAGCACGGGACTAGCGGGAGCCTACGAGCAGTACTTC.

At least ten counts were recorded for this clone. The chain is built from TRBV10-2 and TRBJ2-1; D is uncertain. Per germline, CDR1 WSHSY and CDR2 SAAADI. V dropped 5 bases and J dropped 6 bases, with 8 bases sitting between them. The CDR3 length is 12 residues. CDR3 DNA sequence: TGCGCCAGCAGTATAGGGATCAATGAGCAGTTCTTC. Residues: CASSIGINEQFF.

There are many counts of this clone. This rearrangement joins TRBV27 to TRBJ2-7; TRBD1 aligns across 9 bases. CDR1 is MNHEY and CDR2 is SMNVEV in the germline V gene (reference sequence). With 6 bases clipped from V and 4 bases from J, the junction kept 7 bases outside the gene matches. The CDR3 length is 14 residues. CDR3 sequence reads: CASSSHGQGYEQYF. CDR3 coding DNA: TGTGCCAGCAGCTCACACGGACAGGGGTACGAGCAGTACTTC.

This chain links TRBV10-1 with TRBJ2-3, with D unresolved. Germline CDR1 reads WNHNN; CDR2 reads SYGVQD (reference sequence). CDR3 length: 17 amino acids. V lost 0 bases, J lost 0 bases, and 13 bases lay in between. The CDR3: CASSESGRAFSTDTQYF. The CDR3 DNA reads TGCGCCAGCAGTGAGTCGGGTCGGGCCTTTAGCACAGATACGCAGTATTTT.

This rearrangement joins TRBV6-5 to TRBJ2-3; D remains unclear. Per the germline V gene, CDR1 is MNHEY and CDR2 is SVGAGI. The V end lost 5 bases, the J end lost 4 bases, and 13 bases lay between the germline ends. This CDR3 comprises 14 residues. Here the CDR3 reads CASSERVSADTQYF. In DNA, the CDR3 is TGTGCCAGCAGTGAACGTGTGTCCGCAGATACGCAGTATTTT.

The gene calls are TRBV15 and TRBJ2-3, with unresolved D. The CDR3 has 18 amino acids. V was cut by 4 bases and J by 4 bases, with 24 bases left in between. Germline V gene sequence: CDR1 LNHNV, CDR2 YYDKDF (reference sequence). Written as DNA, the CDR3 is TGTGCCACCAGCATTGGGGAAGGTCTAGAAGGTGGCCCAGATACGCAGTATTTT. This codes for CATSIGEGLEGGPDTQYF.

This chain links TRBV12-5 with TRBJ2-3; D not resolved. The CDR3 is 15 residues long. Germline V gene lookup returns CDR1 LGHNT and CDR2 FRNRAP. Deletions cut 6 bases from V and 2 bases from J, with 15 bases between. In DNA form, the CDR3 reads TGTGCTAGTGGGGTCACCCCGGCATCCACAGATACGCAGTATTTT. Residues: CASGVTPASTDTQYF.

The CDR3 loop reads CASSLGIRRGGSYEQYF. CDR3 nucleotides: TGTGCCAGCAGCTTGGGTATAAGGAGGGGAGGGTCCTACGAGCAGTACTTC. The V and J genes are TRBV5-6 and TRBJ2-7, with TRBD2 identical over 7 bases. The germline gives CDR1 SGHDT, CDR2 YYEEEE. This CDR3 spans 17 amino acids. The trim removed 0 bases at V and 1 base at J, leaving 10 bases unmatched.

V gene TRBV5-4 combines with J gene TRBJ2-1; TRBD2 matches 7 bases. J gave up 5 bases and V 0 bases, and 11 bases lay outside the gene matches. The CDR3 extends over 17 amino acids. From germline, CDR1 is SGHNT and CDR2 YYREEE (reference sequence). The CDR3 region has the DNA TGTGCCAGCAGCTTGGTTCCAGCGGGAAGGGCTAACAATGAGCAGTTCTTC. Its protein product is CASSLVPAGRANNEQFF.

J is TRBJ2-1 and V is TRBV11-3; D call uncertain. V gave up 2 bases and J gave up 0 bases, with 14 bases separating them. Per germline, CDR1 SGHNT and CDR2 YENEEA. The CDR3 covers 17 residues. Here the CDR3 reads CASSLSLTGASYNEQFF. CDR3 DNA: TGTGCCAGCAGCTTATCCCTTACCGGTGCCTCCTACAATGAGCAGTTCTTC.

The genes are TRBV5-1 and TRBJ1-2, with 8 bases aligning to TRBD1. Germline lookup yields CDR1 SGHRS and CDR2 YFSETQ. The CDR3 is made up of 13 amino acids. The V and J ends lost 3 bases and 2 bases, in that order; junction bases with no gene match: 0. The CDR3 DNA reads as TGCGCCAGCAGCTCAGGGGGCAACTATGGCTACACCTTC. Amino acid sequence: CASSSGGNYGYTF. Using reference TRBV5-1 and TRBJ1-2 for the parts outside the CDR3, the full variable domain is KAGVTQTPRYLIKTRGQQVTLSCSPISGHRSVSWYQQTPGQGLQFLFEYFSETQRNKGNFPGRFSGRQFSNSRSEMNVSTLELGDSALYLCASSSGGNYGYTFGSGTRLTVV.

This clone was detected a few times. This chain joins TRBV14 and TRBJ2-3; unclear D gene. With 3 bases removed from V and 7 bases from J, the gap between germline ends came to 8 bases. This CDR3 contains 12 residues. The germline gives CDR1 SGHDN, CDR2 FVKESK. Here the CDR3 reads CASSHKANTQYF. CDR3 DNA sequence: TGTGCCAGCAGCCATAAGGCCAATACGCAGTATTTT.

The rearrangement uses TRBV5-4 and TRBJ2-7; D is perhaps TRBD1 (6 bases). The CDR3 contains 13 residues. Per germline, CDR1 SGHNT and CDR2 YYREEE (reference sequence). V lost 0 bases, J lost 3 bases, and 7 bases lay in between. The CDR3 region is CASSLVQGYEQYF. The DNA for the CDR3 is TGTGCCAGCAGCTTGGTACAGGGCTACGAGCAGTACTTC. The variable domain in full, completed from reference TRBV5-4 and TRBJ2-7, reads ETGVTQSPTHLIKTRGQQVTLRCSSQSGHNTVSWYQQALGQGPQFIFQYYREEENGRGNFPPRFSGLQFPNYSSELNVNALELDDSALYLCASSLVQGYEQYFGPGTRLTVT.

The gene calls are TRBV19 and TRBJ2-2, with 10 bases fitting TRBD2. In germline, CDR1 is LNHDA, CDR2 SQIVND (reference sequence). The CDR3 spans 16 residues. The CDR3 protein is CASGRAGGLVTGELFF. The CDR3 DNA is TGTGCGAGTGGCCGAGCGGGAGGGCTAGTCACCGGGGAGCTGTTTTTT.

The CDR3, as DNA: TGTGCCACCAGCGAAGGACAGGGGGTAGAACAGCCCCAGCATTTT. Its protein is CATSEGQGVEQPQHF. The chain carries TRBV15 and TRBJ1-5, with 10 bases identical to TRBD1. The V gene end was trimmed by 5 bases and the J gene end by 7 bases; junction bases not matched to a gene: 8. CDR3 length: 15 residues. The germline gives CDR1 LNHNV, CDR2 YYDKDF (reference sequence).

The CDR3 spells CASSFRSAAANEKLFF. The CDR3 nucleotides are TGTGCCAGCAGTTTCCGATCAGCAGCGGCTAATGAAAAACTGTTTTTT. The J gene is TRBJ1-4, the V gene TRBV6-5; D not resolved. Germline V gives CDR1 MNHEY, CDR2 SVGAGI. With 4 bases removed from V and 3 bases from J, the gap between germline ends came to 15 bases. This CDR3 has 16 residues.